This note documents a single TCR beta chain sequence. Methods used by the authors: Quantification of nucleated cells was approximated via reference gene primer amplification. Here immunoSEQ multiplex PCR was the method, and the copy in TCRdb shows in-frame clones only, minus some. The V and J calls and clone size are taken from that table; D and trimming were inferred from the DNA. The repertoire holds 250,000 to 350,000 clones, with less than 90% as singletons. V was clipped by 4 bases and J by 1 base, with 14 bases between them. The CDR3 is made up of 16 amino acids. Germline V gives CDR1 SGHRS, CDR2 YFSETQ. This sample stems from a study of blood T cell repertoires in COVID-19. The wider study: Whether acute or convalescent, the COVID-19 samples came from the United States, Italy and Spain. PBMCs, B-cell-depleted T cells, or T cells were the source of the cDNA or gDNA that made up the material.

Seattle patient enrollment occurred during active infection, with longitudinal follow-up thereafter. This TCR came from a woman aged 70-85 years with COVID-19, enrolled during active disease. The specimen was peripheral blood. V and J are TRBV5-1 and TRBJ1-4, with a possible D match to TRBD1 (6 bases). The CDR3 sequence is CASSTGQLETNEKLFF. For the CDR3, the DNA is TGCGCCAGCAGCACCGGACAGTTGGAAACTAATGAAAAACTGTTTTTT.